This T cell receptor (beta chain) was identified during a study of T cells in Graves' hyperthyroidism and ophthalmopathy (dated by TCRdb to between 2018 and 2020). Broadly, across the study: Peripheral blood samples were taken at initial diagnosis, before any treatment was given. To identify distinguishing TCR V-J signatures, a discovery cohort of 90 to 100 patients was used, comprising 40 to 45 with Graves' ophthalmopathy and 57 with stable Graves' hyperthyroidism. Whether ophthalmopathy could be predicted prospectively was tested in an independent validation cohort made up of approximately 19 hyperthyroidism patients plus 17 patients who later progressed to ophthalmopathy. The 100 discovery patients were randomly divided into training and test sets at a 7:3 ratio. The study also compared thyroid tissue and blood T-cell repertoires from a handful of Graves' hyperthyroidism patients. After blood sampling, hyperthyroidism patients were treated with methimazole at a starting dose of 30 mg daily, and ophthalmopathy patients were treated with high-dose intravenous methylprednisolone. TCR Vbeta CDR3 sequencing of some 140 peripheral blood samples (under 45 ophthalmopathy, 70 to 85 hyperthyroidism and roughly 17 progressor patients) is reported in the paper.

Beyond this particular receptor, the publication reports: In validation, the model predicted progression to ophthalmopathy a median of around 6.5 months before onset, with 65% to 71% sensitivity and about 72% specificity. A 13 V-J signature model separated ophthalmopathy from stable hyperthyroidism, with about 88% sensitivity and about 81% specificity in cross-validation and 80%/75% in testing. Most expanded thyroid clonotypes (frequency above 0.001) were also detected in blood, a finding suggesting that blood repertoires may reflect thyroid immune responses. Sample size was not statistically predetermined, and blinding of investigators to group allocation was not performed.

V drops 6 bases and J drops 1 base, leaving 15 bases in between. CDR1 MDHEN and CDR2 SYDVKM are derived from the germline V gene. The CDR3 sequence holds 15 residues, the cysteine and phenylalanine included. Only the CDR3 DNA stays, 45 bases, in frame from base 1. The TCR beta CDR3 regions were amplified from the RNA transcripts. For the first round of RT-PCR on the TCR CDR3, the HTBI primer set was used together with the Qiagen OneStep RT-PCR kit. Libraries were constructed in a second round of multiplex PCR, after which size selection and purification were performed. The libraries were sequenced on an Illumina HiSeq2000 using paired-end 100 bp reads. As for the authors' bioinformatics: Raw data were processed with SOAPnuke, discarding reads with adapters, uncalled bases, mean Phred below 15, or no exact constant-primer or identifier match. COPE v1.2.5 was used to merge high-quality paired reads, and clonotypes were defined as unique nucleotide sequences. Clonotypes were aligned to IMGT TRBV, TRBD and TRBJ reference segments using MiTCR v1.1. Analysis was restricted to V-J combinations with a frequency above 0.0001, which covered roughly 99% of repertoires. A TCS score was defined as the ratio of F50 (clonal expansion) to E x V (chaos), with BLOSUM62-based TCRdist applied between CDR3 peptides within each V-J. Welch's t-statistics and random forest reduced 514 V-J features to 13, which were used in a naive Bayes classifier (R e1071). The public reads were reprocessed in TCRdb via fastp at Q25 and MiXCR, keeping in-frame beta chains. Identical CDR3 proteins give one entry, which carries the most common genes and DNA. These V and J calls originate from TCRdb's pipeline instead of the authors' own analysis. Here the sample has approximately 600,000 distinct CDR3 sequences; more than 11% occur a single time. Roughly 5.7% of the sample comes from the top ten.

Hyperthyroidism patients were newly diagnosed, with disease duration under 2 months, and aged 18 to 65 years. Patients with uncontrolled infections, other autoimmune diseases, pregnancy or lactation were excluded. Diagnoses relied on clinical symptoms, serum thyroxine and TRAb, thyroid ultrasound and orbital computed tomography. For progressor patients, blood was drawn at the first diagnosis of hyperthyroidism, before any ophthalmopathy symptoms had appeared. Ficoll-Paque density gradient centrifugation was used to isolate PBMCs from about 9.4 ml of fresh peripheral blood. Progressor patients were initially diagnosed with Graves' hyperthyroidism and developed ophthalmopathy during follow-up. Total RNA was extracted using Trizol reagent, and RNA quality was assessed on an Agilent 2100 Bioanalyzer. There are many counts of this clonotype. Its antigen is still unknown. Qualities for individual bases were not recorded, and no much larger clone is one base off.

The sequence joins TRBV28 to TRBJ1-2; TRBD1 is a weak D gene call, 5 bases matching. This receptor was taken from a young woman with Graves' hyperthyroidism that later progressed to Graves' ophthalmopathy. Sequencing used blood. Read as DNA, the sequence is TGTGCCAGCAGCTCTGGGACCTGGGATAACTATGGCTACACCTTC. It is translated as CASSSGTWDNYGYTF.